A selection of T cell receptor beta chains follows, all from one sample in a study of blood T cell repertoires in COVID-19. Generated by immunoSEQ multiplex PCR, the TCRdb table keeps only in-frame clones and is missing some. Of about 120,000 clones in the sample, approximately 90% were seen once. The specimen sequenced was peripheral blood. The receptor set was obtained from a woman aged 50 to 65 with acute or convalescent COVID-19. Each CDR3 is given with its conserved first and last residue. Each record gives: clone size, D gene, V gene, J gene, CDR3 DNA, CDR3 protein. D genes are given only for firm matches. Clone size is given for some rows only: seen once, a few or many times, or a class if the clone is expanded.

size: NA; D: NA; V: TRBV24-1; J: TRBJ1-5; DNA: TGTGCCACCAGTGAAGCTGGCAGGGATCAGCCCCAGCATTTT; CDR3: CATSEAGRDQPQHF
size: NA; D: TRBD1; V: TRBV3-1/TRBV3-2; J: TRBJ2-3; DNA: TGTGCCAGCAGCCAAGGACAGGGGGCGGTAGATACGCAGTATTTT; CDR3: CASSQGQGAVDTQYF
size: NA; D: TRBD1; V: TRBV7-2; J: TRBJ1-2; DNA: TGTGCCAGCAGCTTAACCCCCGACAGGGGAAAAACCTATGGCTACACCTTC; CDR3: CASSLTPDRGKTYGYTF
size: NA; D: TRBD1; V: TRBV5-1; J: TRBJ1-6; DNA: TGCGCCAGCAGCCCCGGGACAGGGCTTTCACCCCTCCACTTT; CDR3: CASSPGTGLSPLHF
size: few; D: NA; V: TRBV4-3; J: TRBJ1-1; DNA: TGCGCCAGCAGCCAACAGACAGGTTTGAACACTGAAGCTTTCTTT; CDR3: CASSQQTGLNTEAFF
size: NA; D: TRBD1; V: TRBV6-2/TRBV6-3; J: TRBJ2-5; DNA: TGTGCCAGCAGTCTGCCAGGGACAGGGCAAGTGGCCCAGTACTTC; CDR3: CASSLPGTGQVAQYF
size: few; D: TRBD1; V: TRBV7-2; J: TRBJ2-2; DNA: TGTGCCAGCAGCTCCAACAGGGGGCAAGGGACCGGGGAGCTGTTTTTT; CDR3: CASSSNRGQGTGELFF
size: NA; D: NA; V: TRBV9; J: TRBJ2-5; DNA: TGTGCCAGCAGCGCCAATCAAGAGACCCAGTACTTC; CDR3: CASSANQETQYF
size: NA; D: NA; V: TRBV5-1; J: TRBJ1-2; DNA: TGCGCCAGTCAAGTGACAGGAGACTCCTATGGCTACACCTTC; CDR3: CASQVTGDSYGYTF
size: NA; D: NA; V: TRBV5-6; J: TRBJ2-5; DNA: TGTGCCAGCAGCTTGTTAGTGACACAAGAGACCCAGTACTTC; CDR3: CASSLLVTQETQYF
size: NA; D: NA; V: TRBV12-3/TRBV12-4; J: TRBJ2-7; DNA: TGTGCCAGCAGCCTGGGGGGGGCCGAGCAGTACTTC; CDR3: CASSLGGAEQYF
size: NA; D: TRBD1; V: TRBV12-3/TRBV12-4; J: TRBJ1-2; DNA: TGTGCCAGCAGCCTGGACAGGGTTTTAGGCTACACCTTC; CDR3: CASSLDRVLGYTF
size: NA; D: TRBD2; V: TRBV5-1; J: TRBJ2-5; DNA: TGCGCCAGCAGCTTGGGACTAGCGGGAGGGACTCGAGAGACCCAGTACTTC; CDR3: CASSLGLAGGTRETQYF
size: NA; D: TRBD1; V: TRBV7-9; J: TRBJ1-2; DNA: TGTGCCACCGGGACAGAAAACTATGGCTACACCTTC; CDR3: CATGTENYGYTF
size: NA; D: NA; V: TRBV30; J: TRBJ2-5; DNA: TGTGCCTGGAGTGTAGTAGGAGGAGCGGGAGAGACCCAGTACTTC; CDR3: CAWSVVGGAGETQYF
size: NA; D: TRBD2; V: TRBV30; J: TRBJ2-3; DNA: TGTGCCTGGAGTGTAGGCGGGGGGCTAGCAGATACGCAGTATTTT; CDR3: CAWSVGGGLADTQYF